One sample yielded the 31 T cell receptor beta chains listed below, sequenced in a study of T cells in Graves' hyperthyroidism and ophthalmopathy. RNA transcripts yielded amplified TCR beta CDR3 regions. The TCR CDR3 first-round RT-PCR relied on the HTBI primer set. A single record per CDR3 protein comes from TCRdb applying MiXCR to the multiplex PCR reads. The repertoire includes fewer than 650,000 distinct CDR3 sequences, 13% to 15% of them detected once, and roughly 7% sits in the top ten. The sample was blood. These receptors came from a woman under 30 with Graves' ophthalmopathy.

This sequence joins TRBV4-1 and TRBJ1-1; D gene ambiguous. This CDR3 comprises 17 residues. Trimming pared 1 base from V and 0 bases from J, leaving 15 bases between. The germline CDR1 and CDR2 sequences are MGHRA and YSYEKL. The chain's CDR3 is CASSQVKGRTLNTEAFF. The DNA for the CDR3 is TGCGCCAGCAGCCAAGTAAAGGGTCGGACGTTGAACACTGAAGCTTTCTTT.

This clonotype was seen more than once but under ten times. J is TRBJ2-7 and V is TRBV3-1; TRBD1 or TRBD2 may be the D gene (5 bases each). CDR1 is LGHDT and CDR2 is YNNKEL in the germline V gene (reference sequence). The germline V and J ends were trimmed by 3 bases and 6 bases, with 15 bases remaining between them. The CDR3 totals 14 residues. Written as DNA, the CDR3 is TGTGCCAGCAGCCAGGGACGGCCAGCCTGCGAGCAGTACTTC. It yields the protein CASSQGRPACEQYF.

This clonotype has a count of ten or more. The V call is TRBV7-9, the J call TRBJ2-7; 10 bases fit TRBD1. This CDR3 comprises 15 residues. From germline, CDR1 is SEHNR and CDR2 FQNEAQ (reference sequence). J lost 1 base, V lost 6 bases, and 6 bases had no gene match. The CDR3 protein is CASSPPGQGSYEQYF. The CDR3 DNA is TGTGCCAGCAGTCCTCCGGGACAGGGGTCCTACGAGCAGTACTTC.

This clonotype was picked up a small number of times. The gene calls are TRBV5-5 and TRBJ2-2; 9 bases agree with TRBD1. This CDR3 is built from 16 residues. Unmatched junction bases numbered 9, after V lost 3 bases and J lost 6 bases. The germline gives CDR1 SGHKS, CDR2 YYEKEE (reference sequence). DNA of the CDR3: TGTGCCAGCAGCTCGGGACAGGGTCTTTTTTCCGGGGAGCTGTTTTTT. Translated: CASSSGQGLFSGELFF.

The genes are TRBV5-4 and TRBJ2-1; 7 bases line up with TRBD2. This CDR3 has 12 amino acids. The V gene's germline CDR1 is SGHNT and CDR2 YYREEE (reference sequence). J lost 7 bases, V lost 4 bases, and 2 bases had no gene match. The CDR3: CASSRGENEQFF. CDR3 DNA: TGTGCCAGCAGCCGGGGGGAGAATGAGCAGTTCTTC.

This clonotype appeared many times. The chain has TRBV13 and TRBJ2-4, with 7 nucleotides matching TRBD1. The V gene's germline CDR1 is PRHDT and CDR2 FYEKMQ (reference sequence). The CDR3 runs 14 residues. V was pared by 5 bases and J by 5 bases, with 6 bases of the junction left unmatched. The CDR3 DNA is TGTGCCAGCAGCCTTACAACAGGGGAAAACATTCAGTACTTC. Translated: CASSLTTGENIQYF.

This clonotype was recorded many times. The rearrangement links TRBV7-8 to TRBJ2-5; the match to TRBD1 covers 11 bases. The germline CDR1 and CDR2 sequences are SGHVS and FQNEAQ. V lost 5 bases, J lost 3 bases, and 17 bases stayed unmatched. CDR3 length: 19 residues. CDR3 in DNA: TGTGCCAGCAGCCTCCGGGACAGGGGGACTAAGTTGGCCGAAGAGACCCAGTACTTC. This gives the protein CASSLRDRGTKLAEETQYF. The whole variable domain, filled in from reference TRBV7-8 and TRBJ2-5, reads GAGVSQSPRYKVAKRGQDVALRCDPISGHVSLFWYQQALGQGPEFLTYFQNEAQLDKSGLPSDRFFAERPEGSVSTLKIQRTQQEDSAVYLCASSLRDRGTKLAEETQYFGPGTRLLVL.

This clonotype has ten or more counts. This chain joins TRBV5-1 and TRBJ2-1; D is uncertain. The V end was cut by 0 bases, the J end by 0 bases, with 10 bases between. The CDR3 length is 16 residues. Per the germline V gene, CDR1 is SGHRS and CDR2 is YFSETQ. The chain's CDR3 is CASSLDYISSYNEQFF. The CDR3 DNA is TGCGCCAGCAGCTTGGACTACATCAGCTCCTACAATGAGCAGTTCTTC.

The chain couples TRBV7-9 to TRBJ1-4, with 8 positions matching TRBD1. The germline V gene has CDR1 SEHNR and CDR2 FQNEAQ (reference sequence). The V gene end was trimmed by 4 bases and the J gene end by 8 bases; junction bases not matched to a gene: 18. CDR3 length: 18 residues. The CDR3 region has the DNA TGTGCCAGCAGCTCTAGGCGCGGTCGAGACAGGGGAGAGGAAAAACTGTTTTTT. Translation gives CASSSRRGRDRGEEKLFF.

This clonotype has only a few counts. The chain uses TRBV5-1 and TRBJ1-6; TRBD1 might be the D (5 bases). Trimming shortened V by 2 bases and J by 10 bases, and 10 bases separated the two germline ends. This CDR3 spans 13 amino acids. CDR1 and CDR2 from the germline V gene are SGHRS and YFSETQ. Written as DNA, the CDR3 is TGCGCCAGCAGCTTATCCCAGGGATCACCCCTCCACTTT. It translates to CASSLSQGSPLHF.

The chain recombines TRBV15 with TRBJ1-2; perhaps TRBD1 as D (5 bases). The CDR3 is made up of 13 amino acids. Trimming removed 3 bases at V and 5 bases at J, with 10 bases between. Germline V gene lookup returns CDR1 LNHNV and CDR2 YYDKDF (reference sequence). CDR3 nucleotide sequence: TGTGCCACCAGCAGGACCGGGGCTTATGGCTACACCTTC. Protein product: CATSRTGAYGYTF.

V and J are TRBV13 and TRBJ1-1; 12 bases map to TRBD1. The CDR3 spans 15 residues. The ends lost 4 bases at V and 5 bases at J; junction bases unmatched: 5. CDR1 and CDR2 from the germline V gene are PRHDT and FYEKMQ (reference sequence). CDR3 nucleotides: TGTGCCAGCAGCTGGGGACAGGGGGCGCGTACTGAAGCTTTCTTT. This sequence encodes CASSWGQGARTEAFF.

The chain uses TRBV7-9 and TRBJ1-5, with a possible D match to TRBD1 (6 bases). V gave up 2 bases and J gave up 3 bases, with 11 bases separating them. This CDR3 spans 15 amino acids. Per germline, CDR1 SEHNR and CDR2 FQNEAQ (reference sequence). The CDR3 here is CASSLTGSDNQPQHF. The CDR3 nucleotides read TGTGCCAGCAGCTTAACAGGGTCCGACAATCAGCCCCAGCATTTT.

This clonotype was counted between two and nine times. The V gene is TRBV20-1, the J gene TRBJ1-6; a weak D match, TRBD1 (5 bases). Germline lookup yields CDR1 DFQATT and CDR2 SNEGSKA (reference sequence). CDR3 length equals 16 residues. The V end was cut by 1 base, the J end by 4 bases, with 14 bases between. CDR3 coding DNA: TGCAGTGCTAGAGGTGGCGCCGGGACTTATAATTCACCCCTCCACTTT. Translating it yields CSARGGAGTYNSPLHF.

The chain links TRBV7-9 to TRBJ2-5; D remains unclear. The CDR3 totals 17 residues. CDR1 and CDR2 (germline): SEHNR, FQNEAQ (reference sequence). V was trimmed by 1 base and J by 1 base, leaving 16 bases between them. CDR3 sequence: CASSLVATVLLQETQYF. CDR3 DNA sequence: TGTGCCAGCAGCTTAGTCGCGACCGTGCTTCTCCAAGAGACCCAGTACTTC.

This clonotype showed up many times. V and J are TRBV10-3 and TRBJ2-3; 9 positions match TRBD1. The CDR3 runs 14 residues. CDR1 ENHRY and CDR2 SYGVKD come from the germline V gene. The trim removed 7 bases at V and 3 bases at J, leaving 5 bases unmatched. CDR3 sequence reads: CAINPGQGTDTQYF. In DNA form, the CDR3 reads TGTGCCATCAACCCGGGACAGGGAACAGATACGCAGTATTTT.

This clonotype was seen ten or more times. The CDR3 reads CASSPGPSGGSYNEQFF. The CDR3 nucleotides read TGTGCCAGCAGTCCCGGCCCTAGCGGGGGCTCCTACAATGAGCAGTTCTTC. This chain joins TRBV11-2 and TRBJ2-1; 10 positions agree with TRBD2. Germline V CDR1 and CDR2: SGHAT, FQNNGV. With 6 bases clipped from V and 0 bases from J, the junction kept 8 bases outside the gene matches. The CDR3 runs to 17 residues.

This clonotype was detected many times. The chain recombines TRBV7-2 with TRBJ1-2, with D tentatively TRBD1 (6 bases). This CDR3 has 15 amino acids. Trimming pared 6 bases from V and 4 bases from J, leaving 18 bases between. Germline values: CDR1 SGHTA, CDR2 FQGNSA. CDR3 nucleotide sequence: TGTGCCAGCAGTCCCGGACAGAACACGCGCTATGGCTACACCTTC. As protein: CASSPGQNTRYGYTF.

The CDR3 here is CATSRRPSSSYNEQFF. CDR3 DNA sequence: TGTGCCACCAGCCGCCGGCCATCGAGCTCCTACAATGAGCAGTTCTTC. The chain links TRBV15 to TRBJ2-1; D ambiguous. CDR3 length: 16 amino acids. Trimming pared 5 bases from V and 0 bases from J, leaving 14 bases between. Germline lookup yields CDR1 LNHNV and CDR2 YYDKDF (reference sequence).

This clonotype was seen a few times. The CDR3 DNA is TGTGCCACACCAAAGGGATTCGGGGCCAACGTCCTGACTTTC. This encodes CATPKGFGANVLTF. The chain combines TRBV10-3 with TRBJ2-6; D uncertain. The germline gives CDR1 ENHRY, CDR2 SYGVKD. V was shortened by 10 bases and J by 4 bases, with 14 bases between the two germline ends. CDR3 size: 14 residues.

About this clonotype itself: This sequence may be a read error, since a much larger clone differs from it by one base. The chain joins TRBV5-1 to TRBJ2-1, with TRBD1 matching over 10 bases. CDR3 length equals 13 residues. The ends lost 7 bases at V and 8 bases at J; junction bases unmatched: 6. CDR1 and CDR2 (germline): SGHRS, YFSETQ. CDR3 coding DNA: TGCGCCAGCCCCGGACAGGGGGGCGATGAGCAGTTCTTC. This encodes CASPGQGGDEQFF.

This clonotype was recorded once. The chain uses TRBV24-1 and TRBJ2-1; no clear D. The CDR3 is made up of 17 amino acids. Trimming shortened V by 1 base and J by 5 bases, and 17 bases separated the two germline ends. Germline V gene lookup returns CDR1 KGHDR and CDR2 SFDVKD. The DNA for the CDR3 is TGTGCCACCAGTGATTTTCGGGCAGGTCGGTTGGACAATGAGCAGTTCTTC. This codes for CATSDFRAGRLDNEQFF.

The chain employs TRBV19 and TRBJ2-7, with D perhaps matching TRBD1 (5 bases). Trimming stripped 5 bases from V and 2 bases from J, with 13 bases between. The germline gives CDR1 LNHDA, CDR2 SQIVND (reference sequence). The CDR3 runs 14 residues. The DNA for the CDR3 is TGTGCCAGTAGTCCTGGACATTCCACCTACGAGCAGTACTTC. Protein sequence: CASSPGHSTYEQYF.

The count of this clonotype is one. This sequence joins TRBV20-1 and TRBJ2-7; 11 bases match TRBD2. The junction had 7 bases not matched to a gene; V was cut back by 0 bases and J by 3 bases. The germline V gene encodes CDR1 DFQATT and CDR2 SNEGSKA (reference sequence). The CDR3 is made up of 16 amino acids. CDR3: CSARDWGTSGLYEQYF. The CDR3 coding sequence is TGCAGTGCTAGAGACTGGGGGACTAGCGGCCTCTACGAGCAGTACTTC.

This clonotype appeared many times. The chain is built from TRBV11-2 and TRBJ1-2; 9 bases align to TRBD1. Unmatched junction bases numbered 8, after V lost 4 bases and J lost 8 bases. CDR3 length: 14 amino acids. Per germline, CDR1 SGHAT and CDR2 FQNNGV. The CDR3 coding sequence is TGTGCCAGCAGCTCAAACAGGGGGCGGAGGGGCTACACCTTC. Translating gives CASSSNRGRRGYTF.

The rearrangement uses TRBV28 and TRBJ2-6; D perhaps matches TRBD1 (6 bases). V was cut by 6 bases and J by 3 bases, with 12 bases left in between. The CDR3 length is 15 residues. CDR1 MDHEN and CDR2 SYDVKM come from the germline V gene. DNA of the CDR3: TGTGCCAGCAGCCCCGGACAGTTTGGGGCCAACGTCCTGACTTTC. Its protein product is CASSPGQFGANVLTF.

In this sample, this clonotype turned up many times. The V and J genes are TRBV6-1 and TRBJ1-1; possibly TRBD1 for D (6 bases). The CDR3 is 16 residues long. CDR1 and CDR2 (germline): MNHNS, SASEGT. V was shortened by 6 bases and J by 1 base, with 18 bases between the two germline ends. The CDR3 loop reads CASSDSAGTKNTEAFF. CDR3 in DNA: TGTGCCAGCAGCGATTCCGCCGGGACAAAGAACACTGAAGCTTTCTTT.

The chain recombines TRBV18 with TRBJ2-7; no reliable D call. Germline values: CDR1 KGHSH, CDR2 LQKENI. CDR3 size: 13 residues. Trimming took 0 bases from V and 9 from J, leaving 12 bases between them. The CDR3 protein is CASSPPEYTSQYF. CDR3 DNA sequence: TGTGCCAGCTCACCACCAGAATATACGTCGCAGTACTTC. The full variable domain, with the rest looked up from reference TRBV18 and TRBJ2-7, is NAGVMQNPRHLVRRRGQEARLRCSPMKGHSHVYWYRQLPEEGLKFMVYLQKENIIDESGMPKERFSAEFPKEGPSILRIQQVVRGDSAAYFCASSPPEYTSQYFGPGTRLTVT.

The rearrangement uses TRBV19 and TRBJ2-5; 9 positions match TRBD1. Trimming took 8 bases from V and 2 from J; bases not matched to a gene: 12. There are 16 residues in the CDR3. Germline CDR1 reads LNHDA; CDR2 reads SQIVND (reference sequence). DNA of the CDR3: TGTGCCAGTTCCTCCCCTGGACAGGGGATTCAAGAGACCCAGTACTTC. Translating gives CASSSPGQGIQETQYF. Together with reference TRBV19 and TRBJ2-5, the CDR3 gives the full variable domain: DGGITQSPKYLFRKEGQNVTLSCEQNLNHDAMYWYRQDPGQGLRLIYYSQIVNDFQKGDIAEGYSVSREKKESFPLTVTSAQKNPTAFYLCASSSPGQGIQETQYFGPGTRLLVL.

This clonotype was recorded at least ten times. CDR3: CASSWDRDDTQYF. The CDR3 bases are TGTGCCAGCAGCTGGGACAGGGACGATACGCAGTATTTT. The chain couples TRBV7-3 to TRBJ2-3, with 9 bases aligning to TRBD1. From germline, CDR1 is SGHTA and CDR2 FQGTGA. Trimming cost V 4 bases and J 6 bases; bases outside gene matches: 2. CDR3 size: 13 residues.

V and J are TRBV6-2 or TRBV6-3 and TRBJ1-2; possible D gene TRBD1, 5 bases. Germline V gene lookup returns CDR1 MNHEY and CDR2 SVGEGT. The CDR3 is made up of 14 amino acids. V lost 6 bases, J lost 1 base, and 12 bases lay in between. CDR3 in amino acids: CASSRDRRNYGYTF. The CDR3 nucleotides are TGTGCCAGCAGCCGCGACAGACGTAACTATGGCTACACCTTC.